This T cell receptor (beta chain) was captured by sequencing in a study of identifying expanded T cells in peripheral blood. Study-wide results and caveats: Across healthy donors, higher total template counts meant significantly greater roughly 2-week count variance. Over approximately two and four weeks, about 17 and 20 clones changed, versus roughly 1.1 between replicates.

Only in-frame clones appear in the TCRdb table, and some are missing; sequencing was by immunoSEQ multiplex PCR. The data show tens of thousands of clones, with approximately 90% seen just once and roughly 4% held by the top ten. A note on this clone: Its target is unknown.

Collection occurred without any documented infections or immune events in donors. The TCR was taken from a person aged 18-70 years in good health. Sample: blood.

CDR3 in amino acids: CASSSGKQGVRSNQPQHF. Written as DNA, the CDR3 is TGTGCCAGCAGTTCAGGCAAGCAGGGGGTTCGGAGCAATCAGCCCCAGCATTTT. The J gene is TRBJ1-5, the V gene TRBV28; 7 bases agree with TRBD1. This CDR3 is built from 18 residues. V trimming: 4 bases; J trimming: 1 base; junction bases outside the gene matches: 13. CDR1 is MDHEN and CDR2 is SYDVKM in the germline V gene.